This T cell receptor beta chain derives from a study of blood T cell repertoires in COVID-19. The method was immunoSEQ multiplex PCR; TCRdb's version includes in-frame clones alone and lacks a portion of them. The sample holds 55,000 to 70,000 clones, around 81% seen once. What was sequenced was peripheral blood. This clonotype was sampled from a woman aged 80 or older with acute or convalescent COVID-19.

The CDR3 protein is CAEHGGYGYTF. For the CDR3, the DNA is TGTGCCGAACATGGCGGGTACGGCTACACCTTC. This sequence joins TRBV30 and TRBJ1-2; D call uncertain. The CDR3 consists of 11 residues. Germline CDR1 reads GTSNPN; CDR2 reads SVGIG (reference sequence). V was cut by 8 bases and J by 8 bases, with 15 bases left in between.